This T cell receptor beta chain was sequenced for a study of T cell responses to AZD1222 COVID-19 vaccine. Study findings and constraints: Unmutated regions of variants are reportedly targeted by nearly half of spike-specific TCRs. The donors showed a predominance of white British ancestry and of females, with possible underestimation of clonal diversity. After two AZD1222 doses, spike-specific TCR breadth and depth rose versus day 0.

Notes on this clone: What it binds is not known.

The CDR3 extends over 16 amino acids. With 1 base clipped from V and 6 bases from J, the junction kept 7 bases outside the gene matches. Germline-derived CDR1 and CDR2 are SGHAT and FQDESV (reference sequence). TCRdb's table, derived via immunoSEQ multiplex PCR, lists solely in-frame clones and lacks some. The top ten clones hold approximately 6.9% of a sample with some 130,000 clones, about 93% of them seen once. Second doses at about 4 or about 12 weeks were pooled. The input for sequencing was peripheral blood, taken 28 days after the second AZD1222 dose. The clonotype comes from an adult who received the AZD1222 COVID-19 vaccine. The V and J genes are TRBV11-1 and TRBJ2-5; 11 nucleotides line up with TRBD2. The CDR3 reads CASSLGVAGGRKTQYF. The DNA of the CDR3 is TGTGCCAGCAGCTTAGGGGTAGCGGGGGGGCGTAAGACCCAGTACTTC.